Following are 10 T cell receptor beta chains from one sample sequenced in a study of blood T cell repertoires in COVID-19. The protocol was immunoSEQ multiplex PCR, while the TCRdb copy is restricted to in-frame clones and leaves out a portion. The data show roughly 330,000 clones, about 85% seen once. Source material: PBMCs or T cells enriched from blood (not recorded which). These receptors were obtained from a woman aged 30 to 39 who had recovered from COVID-19.

V and J are TRBV27 and TRBJ2-7, with D maybe TRBD2 (7 bases). CDR1 MNHEY and CDR2 SMNVEV come from the germline V gene (reference sequence). The CDR3 spans 14 residues. V was clipped by 3 bases and J by 6 bases, with 15 bases between them. The CDR3 DNA reads as TGTGCCAGCAGTTTGGGGCAGGGAGGGGGCGAGCAGTACTTC. Translation: CASSLGQGGGEQYF.

This clone showed up just once. The rearrangement uses TRBV6-1 and TRBJ1-6, with 9 bases that match TRBD1. Trimming at V came to 4 bases and at J to 5 bases, leaving 6 bases not matched to a gene. The length of the CDR3 is 16 residues. Germline CDR1 and CDR2: MNHNS and SASEGT. The CDR3: CASSVRDRAHNSPLHF. The CDR3 nucleotides read TGTGCCAGCAGTGTCCGGGACAGGGCCCATAATTCACCCCTCCACTTT.

This chain joins TRBV11-1 and TRBJ1-2; D is perhaps TRBD1 (5 bases). The germline V gene encodes CDR1 SGHAT and CDR2 FQDESV (reference sequence). Between the trimmed V and J ends, which lost 6 bases and 8 bases, there was a span of 19 bases. The CDR3 runs 14 residues. The CDR3 DNA reads as TGTGCCAGCAGGGGTGCGACAGAGCCCCTAGGCTACACCTTC. This gives the protein CASRGATEPLGYTF.

This clone was observed once. The chain combines TRBV2 with TRBJ1-3; D is undetermined. CDR3 size: 15 residues. The germline V and J ends were trimmed by 5 bases and 3 bases, with 14 bases remaining between them. Looked up from germline, CDR1 is SNHLY and CDR2 is FYNNEI. The CDR3 DNA reads TGTGCCAGCAGTTACGACAAGCCGATTGGAAACACCATATATTTT. This gives the protein CASSYDKPIGNTIYF.

About this clone: This specimen includes other DNA sequences encoding the same CDR3. The chain recombines TRBV9 with TRBJ2-5; D may be TRBD2 (6 bases). The germline CDR1 and CDR2 sequences are SGDLS and YYNGEE. Between the trimmed V and J ends, which lost 2 bases and 5 bases, there was a span of 10 bases. The CDR3 has 13 residues. Written as DNA, the CDR3 is TGTGCCAGCAGCGTCGGGGGACTCGAGACCCAGTACTTC. It encodes CASSVGGLETQYF. Using reference TRBV9 and TRBJ2-5 for the parts outside the CDR3, the full variable domain is DSGVTQTPKHLITATGQRVTLRCSPRSGDLSVYWYQQSLDQGLQFLIQYYNGEERAKGNILERFSAQQFPDLHSELNLSSLELGDSALYFCASSVGGLETQYFGPGTRLLVL.

The rearrangement links TRBV10-3 to TRBJ1-5; 9 nucleotides align to TRBD1. Per the germline V gene, CDR1 is ENHRY and CDR2 is SYGVKD. Trimming at V came to 6 bases and at J to 6 bases, leaving 9 bases not matched to a gene. The CDR3 loop spans 15 amino acids. The CDR3 loop is CAISGTGTGSQPQHF. As DNA, the CDR3 is TGTGCCATCAGCGGAACCGGGACAGGGTCTCAGCCCCAGCATTTT.

The chain has TRBV27 and TRBJ2-2, with D tentatively TRBD1 (6 bases). Trimming stripped 2 bases from V and 7 bases from J, with 11 bases between. The CDR3 extends over 14 amino acids. CDR1 MNHEY and CDR2 SMNVEV come from the germline V gene (reference sequence). CDR3 in amino acids: CASSLGQGSGELFF. The CDR3, as DNA: TGTGCCAGCAGTTTAGGGCAGGGGAGCGGGGAGCTGTTTTTT.

The rearrangement links TRBV2 to TRBJ2-6; TRBD2 might be the D (6 bases). CDR1 is SNHLY and CDR2 is FYNNEI in the germline V gene. The CDR3 length is 15 residues. V lost 3 bases and J 2 bases, leaving 8 bases between the germline ends. The CDR3 loop is CASSDWGAGANVLTF. As DNA, the CDR3 is TGTGCCAGCAGTGATTGGGGGGCTGGGGCCAACGTCCTGACTTTC.

CDR3 coding DNA: TGTGCCAGCATGCAAGACAGGTTAAGCACAGATACGCAGTATTTT. Encoded protein: CASMQDRLSTDTQYF. This chain joins TRBV27 and TRBJ2-3, with D perhaps TRBD1 (6 bases). Germline V CDR1 and CDR2: MNHEY, SMNVEV (reference sequence). CDR3 length equals 15 residues. V was cut by 7 bases and J by 0 bases, with 14 bases left in between.

The chain joins TRBV19 to TRBJ1-3, with D maybe TRBD1 (5 bases). This CDR3 region has 18 residues. In germline, CDR1 is LNHDA, CDR2 SQIVND (reference sequence). V dropped 3 bases and J dropped 0 bases, with 18 bases sitting between them. The DNA for the CDR3 is TGTGCCAGTAGTATGGACAACCTTGTCTACTTCTCTGGAAACACCATATATTTT. As protein: CASSMDNLVYFSGNTIYF.